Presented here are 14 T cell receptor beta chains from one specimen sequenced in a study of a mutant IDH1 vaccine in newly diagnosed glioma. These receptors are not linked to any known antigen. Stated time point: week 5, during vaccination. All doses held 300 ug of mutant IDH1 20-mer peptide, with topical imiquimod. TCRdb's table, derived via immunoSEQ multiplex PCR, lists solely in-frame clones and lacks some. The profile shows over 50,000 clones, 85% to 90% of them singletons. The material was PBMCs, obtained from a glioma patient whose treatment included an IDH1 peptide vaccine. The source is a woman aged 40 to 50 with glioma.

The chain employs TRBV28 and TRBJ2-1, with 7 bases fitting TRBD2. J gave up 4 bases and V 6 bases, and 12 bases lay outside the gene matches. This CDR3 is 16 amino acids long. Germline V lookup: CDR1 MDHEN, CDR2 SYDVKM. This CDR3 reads CASSPGGLKAYNEQFF. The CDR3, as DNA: TGTGCCAGCAGCCCTGGGGGACTAAAGGCGTACAATGAGCAGTTCTTC. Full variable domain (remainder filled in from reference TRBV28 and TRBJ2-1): DVKVTQSSRYLVKRTGEKVFLECVQDMDHENMFWYRQDPGLGLRLIYFSYDVKMKEKGDIPEGYSVSREKKERFSLILESASTNQTSMYLCASSPGGLKAYNEQFFGPGTRLTVL.

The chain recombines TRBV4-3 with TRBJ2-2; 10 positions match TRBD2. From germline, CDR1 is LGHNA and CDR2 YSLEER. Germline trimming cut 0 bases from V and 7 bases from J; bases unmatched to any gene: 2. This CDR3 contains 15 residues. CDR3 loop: CASSQDASGGGELFF. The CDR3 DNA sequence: TGCGCCAGCAGCCAAGATGCTAGCGGGGGCGGGGAGCTGTTTTTT.

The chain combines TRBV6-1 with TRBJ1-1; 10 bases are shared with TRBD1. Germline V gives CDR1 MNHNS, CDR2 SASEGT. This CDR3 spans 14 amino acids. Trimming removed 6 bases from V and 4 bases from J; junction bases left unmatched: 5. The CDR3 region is CASSPGTGATEAFF. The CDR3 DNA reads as TGTGCCAGCAGCCCCGGGACAGGGGCCACTGAAGCTTTCTTT.

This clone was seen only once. CDR3 in amino acids: CASSQVANPGYTF. Written as DNA, the CDR3 is TGTGCCAGCAGCCAAGTGGCGAACCCTGGCTACACCTTC. The chain combines TRBV4-2 with TRBJ1-2, with no clear D. Germline CDR1 and CDR2: LGHNA and YNFKEQ. CDR3 length: 13 amino acids. V was clipped by 1 base and J by 7 bases, with 10 bases between them.

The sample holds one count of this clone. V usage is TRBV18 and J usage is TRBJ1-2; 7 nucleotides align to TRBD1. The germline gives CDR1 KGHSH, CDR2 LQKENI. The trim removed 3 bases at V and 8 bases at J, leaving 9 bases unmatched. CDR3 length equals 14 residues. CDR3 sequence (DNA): TGTGCCAGCTCACCGCTTGACAGGGCAGGAGGCTACACCTTC. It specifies CASSPLDRAGGYTF.

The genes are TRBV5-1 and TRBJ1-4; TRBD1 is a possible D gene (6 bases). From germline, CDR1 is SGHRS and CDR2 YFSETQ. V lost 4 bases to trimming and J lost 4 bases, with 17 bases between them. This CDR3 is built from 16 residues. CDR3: CASSLARGAGNEKLFF. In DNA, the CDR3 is TGCGCCAGCAGCCTCGCCCGGGGGGCCGGTAATGAAAAACTGTTTTTT.

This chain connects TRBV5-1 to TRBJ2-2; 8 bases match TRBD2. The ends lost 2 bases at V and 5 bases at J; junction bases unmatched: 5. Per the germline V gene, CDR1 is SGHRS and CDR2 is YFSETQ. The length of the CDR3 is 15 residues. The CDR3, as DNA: TGCGCCAGCAGCTTAAGCGGGGGCCAAACCGGGGAGCTGTTTTTT. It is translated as CASSLSGGQTGELFF.

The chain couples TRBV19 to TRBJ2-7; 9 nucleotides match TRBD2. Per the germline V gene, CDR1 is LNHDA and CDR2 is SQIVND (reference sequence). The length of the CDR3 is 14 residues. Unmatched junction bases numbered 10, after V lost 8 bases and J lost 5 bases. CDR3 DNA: TGTGCCAGTCGGCGTAGCGGGAGTGCTAACGAGCAGTACTTC. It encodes CASRRSGSANEQYF.

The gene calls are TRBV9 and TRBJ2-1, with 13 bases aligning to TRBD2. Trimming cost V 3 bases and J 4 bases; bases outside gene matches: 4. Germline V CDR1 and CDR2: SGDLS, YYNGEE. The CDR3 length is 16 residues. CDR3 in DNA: TGTGCCAGCAGCGCCAGACTAGCGGGGGGTTACAATGAGCAGTTCTTC. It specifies CASSARLAGGYNEQFF.

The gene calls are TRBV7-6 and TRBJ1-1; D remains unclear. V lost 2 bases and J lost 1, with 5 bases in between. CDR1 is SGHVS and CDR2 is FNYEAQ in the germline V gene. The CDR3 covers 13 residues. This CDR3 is CASSLFWNTEAFF. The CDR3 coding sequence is TGTGCCAGCAGCTTATTTTGGAACACTGAAGCTTTCTTT.

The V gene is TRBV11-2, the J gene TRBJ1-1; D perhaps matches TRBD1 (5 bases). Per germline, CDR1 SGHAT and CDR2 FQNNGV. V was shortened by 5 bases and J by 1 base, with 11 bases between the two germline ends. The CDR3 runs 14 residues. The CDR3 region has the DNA TGTGCCAGCAGCCCGGGACCTTCGAACACTGAAGCTTTCTTT. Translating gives CASSPGPSNTEAFF.

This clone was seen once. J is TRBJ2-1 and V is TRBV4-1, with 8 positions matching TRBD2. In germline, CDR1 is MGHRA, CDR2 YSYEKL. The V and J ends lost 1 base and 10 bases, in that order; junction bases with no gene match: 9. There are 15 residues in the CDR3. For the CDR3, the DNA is TGCGCCAGCAGCCAAGGGGCAGGACTAGCCGGAGAGCAGTTCTTC. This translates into CASSQGAGLAGEQFF.

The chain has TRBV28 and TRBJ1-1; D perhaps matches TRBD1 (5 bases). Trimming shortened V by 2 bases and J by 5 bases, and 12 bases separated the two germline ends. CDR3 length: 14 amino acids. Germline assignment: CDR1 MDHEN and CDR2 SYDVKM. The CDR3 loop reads CASSLGAGRTEAFF. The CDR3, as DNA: TGTGCCAGCAGTTTAGGGGCAGGGAGGACTGAAGCTTTCTTT.

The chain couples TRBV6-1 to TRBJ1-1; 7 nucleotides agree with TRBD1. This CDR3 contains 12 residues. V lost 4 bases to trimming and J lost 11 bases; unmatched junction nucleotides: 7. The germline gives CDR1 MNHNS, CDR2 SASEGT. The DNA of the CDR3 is TGTGCCAGCAGTGCGGGAGCCAGGGGGGCTTTCTTT. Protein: CASSAGARGAFF.